A selection of T cell receptor beta chains follows, all from one sample in a study of T cell repertoires in cytomegalovirus infection. These receptors' targets are unknown. TCRdb called the reads again in MiXCR, with one record for every CDR3 protein. The table includes about 830,000 distinct CDR3 sequences, less than 35% detected once. The source material was cultured CD8+ T cells from PBMCs, sampled from culture after CMV antigen stimulation. All receptors come from a human donor in good health (CMV status not recorded). Some clones in this sample may be carry-over from other donors' samples. Both conserved end residues are part of each CDR3. D genes are given only for firm matches. Only part of the rows carry a size: once, few, many, or a class if the clone is expanded.

v_gene: TRBV6-1; abundance: .; j_gene: TRBJ2-5; d_gene: .; CDR3nt: TGTGCCAGCAGCTTCACGCCGGAGTACCAAGAGACCCAGTACTTC; CDR3aa: CASSFTPEYQETQYF
v_gene: TRBV2; abundance: few; j_gene: TRBJ1-1; d_gene: .; CDR3nt: TGTGCCAGCAGTGAACCCGGGGAGACTGAAGCTTTCTTT; CDR3aa: CASSEPGETEAFF
v_gene: TRBV12-3/TRBV12-4; abundance: .; j_gene: TRBJ1-5; d_gene: .; CDR3nt: TGTGCCAGCAGCCCCGGCCTTTCCCGGGGCAATCAGCCCCAGCATTTT; CDR3aa: CASSPGLSRGNQPQHF
v_gene: TRBV7-8; abundance: once; j_gene: TRBJ1-1; d_gene: .; CDR3nt: TGTGCCAGCAGCTTATCGTGGGCAATGAACACTGAAGCTTTCTTT; CDR3aa: CASSLSWAMNTEAFF
v_gene: TRBV10-3; abundance: few; j_gene: TRBJ2-5; d_gene: TRBD1; CDR3nt: TGTGCCATCAGTGACCCGGGACAGGGGCAAGAGACCCAGTACTTC; CDR3aa: CAISDPGQGQETQYF
v_gene: TRBV7-9; abundance: .; j_gene: TRBJ2-3; d_gene: .; CDR3nt: TGTGCCAGCAGCTCAAACACCGGCACAGATACGCAGTATTTT; CDR3aa: CASSSNTGTDTQYF
v_gene: TRBV6-6; abundance: few; j_gene: TRBJ1-5; d_gene: TRBD1; CDR3nt: TGTGCCAGCAGTTACCTAAGGACAGGGGACAATCAGCCCCAGCATTTT; CDR3aa: CASSYLRTGDNQPQHF
v_gene: TRBV29-1; abundance: .; j_gene: TRBJ2-3; d_gene: .; CDR3nt: TGCAGCGTTGACGGGACACCTCTCACAGATACGCAGTATTTT; CDR3aa: CSVDGTPLTDTQYF
v_gene: TRBV12-3/TRBV12-4; abundance: .; j_gene: TRBJ1-3; d_gene: TRBD1; CDR3nt: TGTGCCAGCAGTAACGACAGGGTCATCTCTGGAAACACCATATATTTT; CDR3aa: CASSNDRVISGNTIYF
v_gene: TRBV7-2; abundance: many; j_gene: TRBJ1-6; d_gene: .; CDR3nt: TGTGCCAGCTGGCTGGGGGGGGCTAATTCACCCCTCCACTTT; CDR3aa: CASWLGGANSPLHF
v_gene: TRBV28; abundance: .; j_gene: TRBJ2-1; d_gene: TRBD2; CDR3nt: TGTGCCAGCAGTCCCTGGGGGGGTAACCCCAATGAGCAGTTCTTC; CDR3aa: CASSPWGGNPNEQFF
v_gene: TRBV7-7; abundance: few; j_gene: TRBJ2-7; d_gene: .; CDR3nt: TGTGCTAGCAGCGCGTACCCTTCAGACGAGCAGTACTTC; CDR3aa: CASSAYPSDEQYF
v_gene: TRBV7-6; abundance: .; j_gene: TRBJ2-3; d_gene: .; CDR3nt: TGTGCCAGCAGTACAGGCCATGGGGGCACAGATACGCAGTATTTT; CDR3aa: CASSTGHGGTDTQYF
v_gene: TRBV11-1; abundance: .; j_gene: TRBJ2-7; d_gene: TRBD2; CDR3nt: TGTGCCAGCAGTCCAGGACTAGACTACGAGCAGTACTTC; CDR3aa: CASSPGLDYEQYF
v_gene: TRBV5-1; abundance: .; j_gene: TRBJ2-3; d_gene: TRBD1; CDR3nt: TGCGCCAGCAGCGGCGACAGGGGGCGCTTCACAGATACGCAGTATTTT; CDR3aa: CASSGDRGRFTDTQYF
v_gene: TRBV7-9; abundance: .; j_gene: TRBJ2-5; d_gene: TRBD2; CDR3nt: TGTGCCAGCAGCTTAATTCAGCGGGGGCCGCAAGAGACCCAGTACTTC; CDR3aa: CASSLIQRGPQETQYF
v_gene: TRBV7-9; abundance: few; j_gene: TRBJ1-1; d_gene: .; CDR3nt: TGTGCCAGCAGACCTCAGGGAGGGAACACTGAAGCTTTCTTT; CDR3aa: CASRPQGGNTEAFF
v_gene: TRBV25-1; abundance: .; j_gene: TRBJ2-7; d_gene: TRBD1; CDR3nt: TGTGCCAGCAGTGTTTCCCCCGGGACAGGCACCTACGAGCAGTACTTC; CDR3aa: CASSVSPGTGTYEQYF
v_gene: TRBV29-1; abundance: .; j_gene: TRBJ2-1; d_gene: TRBD1; CDR3nt: TGCAGCGTTTCAACTCAGGGGGCAGCGTACAATGAGCAGTTCTTC; CDR3aa: CSVSTQGAAYNEQFF
v_gene: TRBV20-1; abundance: .; j_gene: TRBJ2-3; d_gene: .; CDR3nt: TGCAGTGCTCCGTCACAGAAGACAGATACGCAGTATTTT; CDR3aa: CSAPSQKTDTQYF
v_gene: TRBV7-2; abundance: many; j_gene: TRBJ2-7; d_gene: .; CDR3nt: TGTGCCAGCAGCTCCCAGGGTTCCTACGAGCAGTACTTC; CDR3aa: CASSSQGSYEQYF
v_gene: TRBV12-3/TRBV12-4; abundance: few; j_gene: TRBJ1-1; d_gene: TRBD1; CDR3nt: TGTGCCAGCAGTTATTCGACAGGGGGGGTAACTGAAGCTTTCTTT; CDR3aa: CASSYSTGGVTEAFF
v_gene: TRBV27; abundance: .; j_gene: TRBJ2-1; d_gene: TRBD1; CDR3nt: TGTGCCAGCAGCCGGGGACAGGGACACAATGAGCAGTTCTTC; CDR3aa: CASSRGQGHNEQFF
v_gene: TRBV19; abundance: .; j_gene: TRBJ1-1; d_gene: .; CDR3nt: TGTGCCAGTAAAATGGACTCTGAAGCTTTCTTT; CDR3aa: CASKMDSEAFF
v_gene: TRBV4-1; abundance: .; j_gene: TRBJ1-4; d_gene: TRBD1; CDR3nt: TGCGCCAGCAGCCAGCCGTCGGACAGGGCATATGAAAAACTGTTTTTT; CDR3aa: CASSQPSDRAYEKLFF
v_gene: TRBV7-2; abundance: many; j_gene: TRBJ2-3; d_gene: TRBD2; CDR3nt: TGTGCCAGCAGCTTATGGGGAGGGGACACAGATACGCAGTATTTT; CDR3aa: CASSLWGGDTDTQYF
v_gene: TRBV6-5; abundance: many; j_gene: TRBJ1-1; d_gene: TRBD1; CDR3nt: TGTGCCAGCAGTTATCGGGGACAGGGGGCTTGGATGAACACTGAAGCTTTCTTT; CDR3aa: CASSYRGQGAWMNTEAFF
v_gene: TRBV6-1; abundance: many; j_gene: TRBJ2-2; d_gene: TRBD2; CDR3nt: TGTGCCAGCAGTCCCCAGCGGGGGCTGAACACCGGGGAGCTGTTTTTT; CDR3aa: CASSPQRGLNTGELFF
v_gene: TRBV11-2; abundance: .; j_gene: TRBJ1-5; d_gene: .; CDR3nt: TGTGCCAGCAACTTAGAGGGGGAGGGGCCCGCGAACAGTCAGCCCCAGCATTTT; CDR3aa: CASNLEGEGPANSQPQHF
v_gene: TRBV7-2; abundance: many; j_gene: TRBJ2-3; d_gene: TRBD1; CDR3nt: TGTGCCAGCAGCCACGGACAGGGCACAGATACGCAGTATTTT; CDR3aa: CASSHGQGTDTQYF